These T cell receptor beta chains were read from a single sample in a study of blood T cell repertoires in COVID-19. TCRdb's table, derived via immunoSEQ multiplex PCR, lists solely in-frame clones and lacks some. The data show around 140,000 clones, with over 80% seen just once and approximately 10% held by the top ten. Material for sequencing was PBMCs or T cells enriched from blood (not recorded which). Source of these receptors: a man between 60 and 75 years old who had recovered from COVID-19. Each CDR3 is given with its conserved first and last residue. Size is omitted from some rows. Given values are once, few, many or a class for expanded clones.

NA TRBJ2-7 TRBV19 CASSPPGLAGESEQYF
NA TRBJ1-4 TRBV7-2 CASSRTGRRGNEKLFF
NA TRBJ2-3 TRBV7-6 CASSSIGTSGGSTQYF
NA TRBJ1-5 TRBV28 CASSPGAGVGQPQHF
NA TRBJ2-3 TRBV28 CASRWGGRGTDTQYF
NA TRBJ1-4 TRBV18 CASSPPGRSSTNEKLFF
NA TRBJ2-5 TRBV6-6 CASSYGGGETQYF
NA TRBJ2-7 TRBV28 CASSRSAGDAYEQYF
NA TRBJ2-7 TRBV30 CASTGASGRVYEQYF
NA TRBJ2-7 TRBV6-5 CASSYQGKGEQYF
NA TRBJ1-6 TRBV12-2 CASRHGDRVRGGSPLHF
NA TRBJ2-5 TRBV14 CASSLQGSQETQYF
NA TRBJ2-7 TRBV3-1/TRBV3-2 CASSRMAGQGANEQYF
NA TRBJ2-7 TRBV7-2 CASSSSGYEQYF
once TRBJ2-2 TRBV9 CASARGRVSTGELFF
NA TRBJ1-2 TRBV20-1 CSASGRTANYGYTF
NA TRBJ1-5 TRBV18 CASSPGQGPRPQHF
NA TRBJ1-5 TRBV7-9 CASSRDPTGGWGNQPQHF
NA TRBJ2-7 TRBV7-2 CASSLSTDRVGEQYF
NA TRBJ1-6 TRBV7-8 CASSPAGRGESLHF
NA TRBJ1-5 TRBV5-6 CASSLSTGTQPQHF
NA TRBJ2-2 TRBV2 CASNPTGGANTGELFF
NA TRBJ2-3 TRBV27 CASSESTGVFTDTQYF
few TRBJ2-7 TRBV2 CASGTEPYEQYF
NA TRBJ2-3 TRBV18 CASSPEAFSTDTQYF
once TRBJ2-7 TRBV6-6 CASSYATVSYEQYF
NA TRBJ1-2 TRBV5-1 CASSRGTGDYGYTF
NA TRBJ1-1 TRBV3-1/TRBV3-2 CASSQDQGGIRTFF
NA TRBJ2-2 TRBV6-4 CASRVAGGTGELFF
NA TRBJ2-6 TRBV7-9 CASSLNVLTF
NA TRBJ1-5 TRBV5-6 CASSRTQGKGNQPQHF
few TRBJ2-7 TRBV10-2 CASRQGRYEQYF
once TRBJ2-3 TRBV6-5 CASSPRTGRKDTQYF
NA TRBJ2-5 TRBV29-1 CSGSGGAIVRLETQYF
NA TRBJ2-3 TRBV7-8 CASSRASGGRPDTQYF
once TRBJ2-1 TRBV2 CASTLDRILSNEQFF
NA TRBJ1-5 TRBV19 CASSIGASWEPQHF
NA TRBJ2-3 TRBV10-1 CASSPGLAGRLDTQYF
NA TRBJ1-6 TRBV7-8 CASSPPRDSPLHF
NA TRBJ2-5 TRBV7-6 CASSRPTGGEETQYF
NA TRBJ2-1 TRBV19 CASSITGISNEQFF
once TRBJ1-5 TRBV19 CASSIPDRGYQPQHF
NA TRBJ1-5 TRBV3-1/TRBV3-2 CASSQGEVAQPQHF
NA TRBJ2-3 TRBV12-3/TRBV12-4 CASSRGITDTQYF
NA TRBJ2-7 TRBV7-8 CASSLGLAGGPYEQYF
NA TRBJ1-3 TRBV7-9 CASSLEGSGNTIYF
NA TRBJ1-1 TRBV5-1 CASSLFGQGKTEAFF
NA TRBJ2-2 TRBV5-1 CASSPEGRGTGELFF